The entry that follows covers one T cell receptor beta chain sequence. Its specificity is not known. The protocol was immunoSEQ multiplex PCR, while the TCRdb copy is restricted to in-frame clones and leaves out a portion. The sample records about 150,000 clones, more than 70% being singletons. This entry comes from a study of cytomegalovirus exposure and HLA in healthy donors. General study results and limits: Most TCR sequences were seen very rarely across donors, but some public TCRs occurred in many.

Trimming removed 5 bases from V and 4 bases from J; junction bases left unmatched: 10. Germline V CDR1 and CDR2: MGHRA, YSYEKL. The CDR3 is 16 residues long. The gene calls are TRBV4-1 and TRBJ2-3; TRBD1 matches 9 bases. The sequenced material came from PBMCs. The receptor was isolated from a man between 18 and 35 years old in good health and CMV-seronegative. CDR3 residues: CASSARPGQGSDTQYF. The CDR3 DNA follows: TGCGCCAGCAGCGCACGGCCGGGACAGGGCTCAGATACGCAGTATTTT.